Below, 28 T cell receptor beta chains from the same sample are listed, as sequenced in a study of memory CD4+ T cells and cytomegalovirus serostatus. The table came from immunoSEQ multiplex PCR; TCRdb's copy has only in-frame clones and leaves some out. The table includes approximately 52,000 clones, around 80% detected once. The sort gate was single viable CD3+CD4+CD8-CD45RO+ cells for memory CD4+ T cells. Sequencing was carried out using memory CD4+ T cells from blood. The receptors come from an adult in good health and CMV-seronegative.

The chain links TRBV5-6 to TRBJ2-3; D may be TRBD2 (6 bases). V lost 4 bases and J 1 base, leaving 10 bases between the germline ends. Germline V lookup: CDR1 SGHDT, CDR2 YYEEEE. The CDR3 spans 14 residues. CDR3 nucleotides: TGTGCCAGCAGCCTCCCGGGGGGCACAGATACGCAGTATTTT. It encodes CASSLPGGTDTQYF.

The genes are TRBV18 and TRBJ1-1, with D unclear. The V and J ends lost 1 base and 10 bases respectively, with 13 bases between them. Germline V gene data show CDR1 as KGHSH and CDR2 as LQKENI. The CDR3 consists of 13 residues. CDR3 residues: CASSPLNSEGAFF. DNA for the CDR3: TGTGCCAGCTCACCACTTAATAGTGAGGGAGCTTTCTTT.

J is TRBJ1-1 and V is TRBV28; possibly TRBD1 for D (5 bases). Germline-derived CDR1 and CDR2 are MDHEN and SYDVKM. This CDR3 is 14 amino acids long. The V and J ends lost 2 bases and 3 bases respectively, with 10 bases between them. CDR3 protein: CASSLAGRDTEAFF. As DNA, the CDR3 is TGTGCCAGCAGTTTAGCAGGCAGGGACACTGAAGCTTTCTTT.

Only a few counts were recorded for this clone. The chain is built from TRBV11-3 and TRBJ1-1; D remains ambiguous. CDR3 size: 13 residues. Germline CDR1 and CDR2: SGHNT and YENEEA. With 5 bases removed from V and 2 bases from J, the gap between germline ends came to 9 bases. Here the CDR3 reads CASSVKANTEAFF. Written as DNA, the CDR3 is TGTGCCAGCAGCGTTAAGGCTAACACTGAAGCTTTCTTT.

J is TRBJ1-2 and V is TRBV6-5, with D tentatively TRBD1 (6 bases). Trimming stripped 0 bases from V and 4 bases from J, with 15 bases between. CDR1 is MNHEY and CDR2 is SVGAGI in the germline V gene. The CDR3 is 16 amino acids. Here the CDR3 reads CASSYSTQGRPYGYTF. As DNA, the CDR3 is TGTGCCAGCAGTTACTCGACGCAGGGGCGCCCCTATGGCTACACCTTC.

CDR3 amino acids: CSVYRGDYGYTF. In DNA form, the CDR3 reads TGCAGCGTCTACAGGGGGGACTATGGCTACACCTTC. This rearrangement joins TRBV29-1 to TRBJ1-2; TRBD1 agrees at 8 bases. Germline V lookup: CDR1 SQVTM, CDR2 ANQGSEA. V shed 6 bases and J 3 bases; nucleotides not matched to a gene: 3. The CDR3 is made up of 12 amino acids.

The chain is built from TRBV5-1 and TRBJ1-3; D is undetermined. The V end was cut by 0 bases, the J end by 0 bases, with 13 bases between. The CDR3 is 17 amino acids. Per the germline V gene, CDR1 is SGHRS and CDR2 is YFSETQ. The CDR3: CASSLAGQAVSGNTIYF. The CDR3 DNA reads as TGCGCCAGCAGCTTGGCCGGGCAGGCGGTCTCTGGAAACACCATATATTTT.

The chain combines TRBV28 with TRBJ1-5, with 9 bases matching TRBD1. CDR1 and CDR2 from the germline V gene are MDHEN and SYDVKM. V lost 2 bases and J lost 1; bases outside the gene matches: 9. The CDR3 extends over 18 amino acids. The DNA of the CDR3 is TGTGCCAGCAGTTTACTTGGGAGACAGGGGGTGAGCAATCAGCCCCAGCATTTT. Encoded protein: CASSLLGRQGVSNQPQHF.

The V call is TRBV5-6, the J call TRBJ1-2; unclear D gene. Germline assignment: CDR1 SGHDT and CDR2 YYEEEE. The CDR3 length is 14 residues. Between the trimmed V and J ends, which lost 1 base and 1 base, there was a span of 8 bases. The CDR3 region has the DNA TGTGCCAGCAGCTTGCCCGGGGTTAACTATGGCTACACCTTC. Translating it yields CASSLPGVNYGYTF. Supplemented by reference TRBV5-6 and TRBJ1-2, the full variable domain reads DAGVTQSPTHLIKTRGQQVTLRCSPKSGHDTVSWYQQALGQGPQFIFQYYEEEERQRGNFPDRFSGHQFPNYSSELNVNALLLGDSALYLCASSLPGVNYGYTFGSGTRLTVV.

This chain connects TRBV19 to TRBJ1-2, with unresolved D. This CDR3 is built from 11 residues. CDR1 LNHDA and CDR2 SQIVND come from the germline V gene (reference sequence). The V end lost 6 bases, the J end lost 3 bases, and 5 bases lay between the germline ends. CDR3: CASRRDYGYTF. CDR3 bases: TGTGCCAGTAGGAGAGACTATGGCTACACCTTC.

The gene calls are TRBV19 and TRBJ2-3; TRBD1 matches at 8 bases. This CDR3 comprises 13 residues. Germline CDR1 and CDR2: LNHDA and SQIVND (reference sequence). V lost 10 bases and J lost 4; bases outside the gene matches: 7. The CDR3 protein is CATAQGAPDTQYF. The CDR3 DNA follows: TGTGCCACCGCCCAGGGGGCCCCAGATACGCAGTATTTT.

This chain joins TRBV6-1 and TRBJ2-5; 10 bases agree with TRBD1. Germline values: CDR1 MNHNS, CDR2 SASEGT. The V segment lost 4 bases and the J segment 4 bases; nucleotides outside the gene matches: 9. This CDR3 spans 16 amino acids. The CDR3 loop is CASSGYRQGAGETQYF. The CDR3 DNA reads TGTGCCAGCAGTGGCTACCGACAGGGGGCCGGAGAGACCCAGTACTTC.

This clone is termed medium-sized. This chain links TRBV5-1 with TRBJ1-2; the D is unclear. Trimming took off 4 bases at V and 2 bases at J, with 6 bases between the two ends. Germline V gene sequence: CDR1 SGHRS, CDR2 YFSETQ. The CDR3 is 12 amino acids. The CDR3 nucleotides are TGCGCCAGCAGCCTCAGCAACTATGGCTACACCTTC. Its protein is CASSLSNYGYTF. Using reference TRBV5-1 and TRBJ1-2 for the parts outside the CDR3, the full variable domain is KAGVTQTPRYLIKTRGQQVTLSCSPISGHRSVSWYQQTPGQGLQFLFEYFSETQRNKGNFPGRFSGRQFSNSRSEMNVSTLELGDSALYLCASSLSNYGYTFGSGTRLTVV.

CDR3 bases: TGCGCCAGCAGCGTAGGGGAACTAGCGAGCTACAATGAGCAGTTCTTC. It encodes CASSVGELASYNEQFF. The rearrangement joins TRBV5-1 to TRBJ2-1, with TRBD2 matching 7 bases. The germline V gene encodes CDR1 SGHRS and CDR2 YFSETQ. The V and J ends lost 4 bases and 3 bases, in that order; junction bases with no gene match: 10. The CDR3 runs to 16 residues.

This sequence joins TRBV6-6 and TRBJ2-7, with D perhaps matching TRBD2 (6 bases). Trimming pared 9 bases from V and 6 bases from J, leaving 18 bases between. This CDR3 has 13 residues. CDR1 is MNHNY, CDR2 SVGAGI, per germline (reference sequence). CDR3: CASQSDLGGEQYF. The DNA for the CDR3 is TGTGCCAGTCAGTCCGACTTGGGAGGCGAGCAGTACTTC.

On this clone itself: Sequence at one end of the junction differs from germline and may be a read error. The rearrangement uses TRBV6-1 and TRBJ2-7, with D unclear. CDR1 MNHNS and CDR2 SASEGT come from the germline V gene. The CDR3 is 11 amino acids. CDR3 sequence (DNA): TGCGCCACACTATTCTCCTACGAGCAGTACTTC. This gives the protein CATLFSYEQYF.

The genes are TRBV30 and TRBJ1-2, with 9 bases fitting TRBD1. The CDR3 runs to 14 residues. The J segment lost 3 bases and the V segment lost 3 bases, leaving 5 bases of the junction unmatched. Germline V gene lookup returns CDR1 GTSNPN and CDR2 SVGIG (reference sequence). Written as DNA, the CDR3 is TGTGCCTGGAGGGTAACAGGGGGCGACTATGGCTACACCTTC. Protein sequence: CAWRVTGGDYGYTF.

The CDR3 DNA is TGTGCCAGCAGGATAGACACCGGGGAGCTGTTTTTT. It translates to CASRIDTGELFF. The chain links TRBV2 to TRBJ2-2; D remains ambiguous. Germline CDR1 reads SNHLY; CDR2 reads FYNNEI. Trimming shortened V by 6 bases and J by 3 bases, and 5 bases separated the two germline ends. The CDR3 totals 12 residues.

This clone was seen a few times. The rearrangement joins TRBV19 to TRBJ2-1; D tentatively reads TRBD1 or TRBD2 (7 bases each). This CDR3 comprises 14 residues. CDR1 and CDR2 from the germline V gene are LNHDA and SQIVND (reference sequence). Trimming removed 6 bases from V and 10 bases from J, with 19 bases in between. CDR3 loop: CASSRGGLRWEQFF. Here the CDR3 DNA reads TGTGCCAGTAGCAGGGGGGGGCTACGCTGGGAGCAGTTCTTC.

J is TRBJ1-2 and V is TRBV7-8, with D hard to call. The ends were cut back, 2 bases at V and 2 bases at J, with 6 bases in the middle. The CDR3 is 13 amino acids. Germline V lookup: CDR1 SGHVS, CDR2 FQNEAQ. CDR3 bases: TGTGCCAGCAGCTTAAAGGGAAACTATGGCTACACCTTC. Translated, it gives CASSLKGNYGYTF.

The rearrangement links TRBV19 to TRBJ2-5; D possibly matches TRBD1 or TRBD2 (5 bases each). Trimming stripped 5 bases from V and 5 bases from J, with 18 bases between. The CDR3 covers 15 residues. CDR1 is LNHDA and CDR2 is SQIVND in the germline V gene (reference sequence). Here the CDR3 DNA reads TGTGCCAGTAGTTTGCGAGGGGTTAGATCGGAGACCCAGTACTTC. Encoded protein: CASSLRGVRSETQYF.

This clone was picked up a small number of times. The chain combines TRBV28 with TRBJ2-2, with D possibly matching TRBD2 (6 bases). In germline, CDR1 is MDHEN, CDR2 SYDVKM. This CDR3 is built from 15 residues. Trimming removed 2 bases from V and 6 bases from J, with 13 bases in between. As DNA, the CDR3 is TGTGCCAGCAGTTTACCGGGGGTTCTAGCCGGGGAGCTGTTTTTT. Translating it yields CASSLPGVLAGELFF.

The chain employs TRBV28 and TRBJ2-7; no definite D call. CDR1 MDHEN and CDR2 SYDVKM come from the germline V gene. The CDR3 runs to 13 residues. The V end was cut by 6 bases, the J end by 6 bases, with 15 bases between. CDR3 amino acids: CASSPTDAREQYF. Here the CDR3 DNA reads TGTGCCAGCAGCCCAACGGACGCCCGCGAGCAGTACTTC.

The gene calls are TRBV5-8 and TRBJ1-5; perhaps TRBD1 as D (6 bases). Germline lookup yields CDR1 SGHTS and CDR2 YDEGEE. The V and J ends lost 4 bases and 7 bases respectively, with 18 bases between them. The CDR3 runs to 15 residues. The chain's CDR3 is CASSPMRGYSQPQHF. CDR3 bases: TGTGCCAGCAGCCCTATGAGGGGGTACTCGCAGCCCCAGCATTTT.

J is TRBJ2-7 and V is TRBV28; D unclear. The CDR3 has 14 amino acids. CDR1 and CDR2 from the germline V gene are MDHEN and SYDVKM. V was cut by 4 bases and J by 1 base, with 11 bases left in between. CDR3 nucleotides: TGTGCCAGCAGTTCCCTAGACGGATCCTACGAGCAGTACTTC. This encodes CASSSLDGSYEQYF.

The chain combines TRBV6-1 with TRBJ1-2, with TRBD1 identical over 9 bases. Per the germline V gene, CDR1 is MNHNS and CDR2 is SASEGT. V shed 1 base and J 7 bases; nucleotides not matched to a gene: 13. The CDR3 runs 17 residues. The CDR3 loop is CASSEGGVGQGMSGYTF. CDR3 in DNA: TGTGCCAGCAGTGAAGGTGGTGTGGGACAGGGTATGAGTGGCTACACCTTC.

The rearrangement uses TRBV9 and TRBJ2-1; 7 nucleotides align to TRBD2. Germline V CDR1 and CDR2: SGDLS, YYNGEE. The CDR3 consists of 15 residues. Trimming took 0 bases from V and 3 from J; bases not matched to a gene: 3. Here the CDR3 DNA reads TGTGCCAGCAGCGTAGGGACTAGGAACTACAATGAGCAGTTCTTC. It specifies CASSVGTRNYNEQFF.

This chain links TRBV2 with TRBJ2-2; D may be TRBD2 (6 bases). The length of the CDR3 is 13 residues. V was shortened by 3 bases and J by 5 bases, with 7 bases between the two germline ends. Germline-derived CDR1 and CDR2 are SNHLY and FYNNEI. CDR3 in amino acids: CASSDRGTGELFF. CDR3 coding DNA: TGTGCCAGCAGTGACCGGGGGACCGGGGAGCTGTTTTTT.